Presented here are 32 T cell receptor beta chains from one specimen sequenced in a study of blood T cell repertoires in COVID-19. Clones were read by immunoSEQ multiplex PCR, and TCRdb kept only the in-frame ones, dropping some. The sample contains 110,000 or so clones, about 80% of which appear only once. What was sequenced was peripheral blood. These receptors all stem from a woman aged 40 to 50 with acute or convalescent COVID-19.

The genes are TRBV11-3 and TRBJ2-2, with 7 bases fitting TRBD1. From germline, CDR1 is SGHNT and CDR2 YENEEA. This CDR3 has 15 amino acids. The V segment lost 4 bases and the J segment 4 bases; nucleotides outside the gene matches: 6. CDR3 coding DNA: TGTGCCAGCAGCTCGGGACAGACCCTCACCGGGGAGCTGTTTTTT. Translating gives CASSSGQTLTGELFF.

The chain links TRBV3-1 (or the pseudogene TRBV3-2) to TRBJ2-7; 9 bases align to TRBD2. The CDR3 consists of 14 residues. The V gene end was trimmed by 5 bases and the J gene end by 8 bases; junction bases not matched to a gene: 10. CDR1 and CDR2 from the germline V gene are LGHDT and YNNKEL (reference sequence). The CDR3, as DNA: TGTGCCAGCAGCGAGTCCGGGACTAGCATCAAGCAGTACTTC. This codes for CASSESGTSIKQYF.

The chain uses TRBV9 and TRBJ2-1, with unresolved D. The CDR3 length is 16 residues. Between the trimmed V and J ends, which lost 0 bases and 0 bases, there was a span of 10 bases. Germline CDR1 is SGDLS and CDR2 is YYNGEE. The DNA of the CDR3 is TGTGCCAGCAGCGTAGATCCCGAGAGCTCCTACAATGAGCAGTTCTTC. Translation: CASSVDPESSYNEQFF. Drawing the rest from reference TRBV9 and TRBJ2-1, the complete variable domain is DSGVTQTPKHLITATGQRVTLRCSPRSGDLSVYWYQQSLDQGLQFLIQYYNGEERAKGNILERFSAQQFPDLHSELNLSSLELGDSALYFCASSVDPESSYNEQFFGPGTRLTVL.

This rearrangement joins TRBV5-6 to TRBJ1-4; 9 positions match TRBD1. This CDR3 has 15 amino acids. From germline, CDR1 is SGHDT and CDR2 YYEEEE. J lost 7 bases, V lost 4 bases, and 8 bases had no gene match. The CDR3 loop is CASSLNRGHGEKLFF. CDR3 coding DNA: TGTGCCAGCAGCCTAAACAGGGGGCATGGTGAAAAACTGTTTTTT. The complete variable domain, with remaining parts taken from reference TRBV5-6 and TRBJ1-4, reads DAGVTQSPTHLIKTRGQQVTLRCSPKSGHDTVSWYQQALGQGPQFIFQYYEEEERQRGNFPDRFSGHQFPNYSSELNVNALLLGDSALYLCASSLNRGHGEKLFFGSGTQLSVL.

The chain links TRBV18 to TRBJ2-7, with 11 bases matching TRBD2. With V trimmed by 4 bases and J by 2 bases, 10 bases remained unmatched. The CDR3 sequence is 17 residues long. The germline V gene has CDR1 KGHSH and CDR2 LQKENI. The CDR3 sequence is CASSRLVGSGGAYEQYF. The CDR3 bases are TGTGCCAGCTCACGTCTCGTAGGTAGCGGGGGGGCCTACGAGCAGTACTTC.

V is TRBV19 and J is TRBJ2-2, with 9 bases that match TRBD1. CDR3 length: 16 residues. V lost 5 bases and J lost 4; bases outside the gene matches: 8. Germline assignment: CDR1 LNHDA and CDR2 SQIVND (reference sequence). CDR3 nucleotides: TGTGCCAGTAGTTTTTCCGGGACAGGGCCCACCGGGGAGCTGTTTTTT. Translation gives CASSFSGTGPTGELFF. Together with reference TRBV19 and TRBJ2-2, the CDR3 gives the full variable domain: DGGITQSPKYLFRKEGQNVTLSCEQNLNHDAMYWYRQDPGQGLRLIYYSQIVNDFQKGDIAEGYSVSREKKESFPLTVTSAQKNPTAFYLCASSFSGTGPTGELFFGEGSRLTVL.

The J gene is TRBJ1-6, the V gene TRBV5-1, with unresolved D. The germline V gene has CDR1 SGHRS and CDR2 YFSETQ. V lost 0 bases and J 5 bases, leaving 6 bases between the germline ends. The CDR3 is 14 amino acids. The CDR3 loop reads CASSLVPDNSPLHF. The CDR3 DNA reads as TGCGCCAGCAGCTTGGTACCGGATAATTCACCCCTCCACTTT.

CDR3 amino acids: CSASKRGHSYEQYF. The CDR3, as DNA: TGCAGTGCTAGTAAGCGGGGCCACTCCTACGAGCAGTACTTC. The chain carries TRBV20-1 and TRBJ2-7; 7 nucleotides match TRBD2. Trimming at V came to 3 bases and at J to 0 bases, leaving 5 bases not matched to a gene. The CDR3 loop spans 14 amino acids. Looked up from germline, CDR1 is DFQATT and CDR2 is SNEGSKA (reference sequence).

The CDR3 sequence is CASTLGASGYEQYF. The CDR3 coding sequence is TGTGCCAGCACGCTAGGAGCTAGCGGCTACGAGCAGTACTTC. The chain is built from TRBV6-5 and TRBJ2-7, with 7 bases fitting TRBD2. With V trimmed by 7 bases and J by 3 bases, 9 bases remained unmatched. The CDR3 is 14 amino acids. Germline V gene lookup returns CDR1 MNHEY and CDR2 SVGAGI.

This chain joins TRBV7-2 and TRBJ1-2, with 9 bases identical to TRBD1. Germline CDR1 and CDR2: SGHTA and FQGNSA. V gave up 5 bases and J gave up 8 bases; unmatched junction bases: 15. This CDR3 has 16 residues. For the CDR3, the DNA is TGTGCCAGCAGCCAGGTCCCGGGACAGGGAGGGGGAGGCTACACCTTC. The encoded protein is CASSQVPGQGGGGYTF.

This clone was detected once. The J gene is TRBJ1-4, the V gene TRBV14; the D gene is possibly TRBD1 (6 bases). Germline V gene lookup returns CDR1 SGHDN and CDR2 FVKESK. Trimming took off 3 bases at V and 8 bases at J, with 19 bases between the two ends. This CDR3 region has 16 residues. The CDR3 DNA follows: TGTGCCAGCAGCCACCGGACAGAGGGGTTAGGGGAAAAACTGTTTTTT. This codes for CASSHRTEGLGEKLFF.

The chain uses TRBV7-8 and TRBJ1-1, with a weak D call TRBD1 (6 bases). V was clipped by 1 base and J by 7 bases, with 13 bases between them. The germline V gene encodes CDR1 SGHVS and CDR2 FQNEAQ. There are 14 residues in the CDR3. The CDR3 coding sequence is TGTGCCAGCAGCTTAGTCACAGGGACCGGTGAAGCTTTCTTT. This gives the protein CASSLVTGTGEAFF.

Comment on this clone: Within the sample, other DNA sequences also encode this same CDR3. The chain has TRBV7-9 and TRBJ2-5, with D perhaps matching TRBD2 (6 bases). This CDR3 region has 14 residues. CDR1 SEHNR and CDR2 FQNEAQ come from the germline V gene (reference sequence). V shed 3 bases and J shed 5 bases, with 13 bases lying between them. The CDR3 region has the DNA TGTGCCAGCAGCTTCCCCACTGGGGGGGAGACCCAGTACTTC. As protein: CASSFPTGGETQYF.

The CDR3 sequence is CASSLLSQGLNYGYTF. CDR3 nucleotide sequence: TGTGCCAGCAGCTTGTTAAGTCAGGGGCTTAACTATGGCTACACCTTC. V and J are TRBV5-8 and TRBJ1-2; D perhaps matches TRBD1 (6 bases). From germline, CDR1 is SGHTS and CDR2 YDEGEE. This CDR3 has 16 residues. V lost 1 base and J lost 1, with 14 bases in between.

CDR3 sequence: CASSSRGPGNTIYF. The CDR3 bases are TGCGCCAGCAGCTCCAGGGGGCCTGGAAACACCATATATTTT. The chain recombines TRBV5-1 with TRBJ1-3; 8 bases fit TRBD1. V gave up 3 bases and J gave up 2 bases; unmatched junction bases: 1. The V gene's germline CDR1 is SGHRS and CDR2 YFSETQ. This CDR3 has 14 amino acids.

The chain is built from TRBV7-8 and TRBJ1-1; unclear D gene. Germline lookup yields CDR1 SGHVS and CDR2 FQNEAQ. Trimming left V 7 bases short and J 4 bases short, with 16 bases between. The CDR3 extends over 14 amino acids. The CDR3 region has the DNA TGTGCCAGCACCACGAACCCGGGGATCACTGAAGCTTTCTTT. It translates to CASTTNPGITEAFF.

The V gene is TRBV19, the J gene TRBJ2-3, with TRBD1 as a possible D gene (6 bases). This CDR3 has 16 amino acids. Germline CDR1 LNHDA, CDR2 SQIVND (reference sequence). Trimming pared 2 bases from V and 1 base from J, leaving 13 bases between. CDR3 bases: TGTGCCAGTAGTATATACGCATCAGGGGGCACAGATACGCAGTATTTT. This gives the protein CASSIYASGGTDTQYF.

This chain uses TRBV4-3 with TRBJ2-3; 10 nucleotides match TRBD2. This CDR3 has 16 residues. CDR1 and CDR2 (germline): LGHNA, YSLEER. Trimming removed 3 bases from V and 3 bases from J; junction bases left unmatched: 6. CDR3 bases: TGCGCCAGCAGCCAGCAAGCGGGGGGGCTGACAGATACGCAGTATTTT. It encodes CASSQQAGGLTDTQYF.

The V and J genes are TRBV7-3 and TRBJ2-7; TRBD1 aligns across 8 bases. CDR3 length equals 15 residues. With V trimmed by 0 bases and J by 3 bases, 4 bases remained unmatched. From germline, CDR1 is SGHTA and CDR2 FQGTGA. The CDR3 nucleotides are TGTGCCAGCAGCTTAACGGCAGGGGGCGACTACGAGCAGTACTTC. Encoded protein: CASSLTAGGDYEQYF.

This chain uses TRBV6-1 with TRBJ1-6, with D perhaps TRBD1 (5 bases). The V end was cut by 1 base, the J end by 5 bases, with 9 bases between. The CDR3 is 15 residues long. In germline, CDR1 is MNHNS, CDR2 SASEGT. CDR3 bases: TGTGCCAGCAGTGAAGGGGGCGCGAATAATTCACCCCTCCACTTT. Residues: CASSEGGANNSPLHF.

The chain has TRBV7-7 and TRBJ2-7; 8 nucleotides agree with TRBD1. Trimming removed 5 bases from V and 4 bases from J; junction bases left unmatched: 4. CDR1 is SSHAT, CDR2 FNYEAQ, per germline (reference sequence). The CDR3 is made up of 13 amino acids. The CDR3 here is CASSRDRQYEQYF. CDR3 DNA sequence: TGTGCCAGCAGCCGGGACAGGCAGTACGAGCAGTACTTC. Variable domain in full (rest from reference TRBV7-7 and TRBJ2-7): GAGVSQSPRYKVTKRGQDVTLRCDPISSHATLYWYQQALGQGPEFLTYFNYEAQPDKSGLPSDRFSAERPEGSISTLTIQRTEQRDSAMYRCASSRDRQYEQYFGPGTRLTVT.

This clone was counted a few times. The V gene is TRBV4-3, the J gene TRBJ1-2; D remains unclear. Germline V gene sequence: CDR1 LGHNA, CDR2 YSLEER. V dropped 4 bases and J dropped 0 bases, with 6 bases sitting between them. The CDR3 has 13 residues. CDR3 coding DNA: TGCGCCAGCAGCCGCAGTACTAACTATGGCTACACCTTC. This encodes CASSRSTNYGYTF.

The rearrangement joins TRBV11-2 to TRBJ2-1; 7 bases align to TRBD1. This CDR3 has 14 amino acids. Germline V gives CDR1 SGHAT, CDR2 FQNNGV. With 7 bases clipped from V and 9 bases from J, the junction kept 12 bases outside the gene matches. CDR3 nucleotide sequence: TGTGCCAGCACGTACCGGGACAGAGGAGGTGAGCAGTTCTTC. Translation gives CASTYRDRGGEQFF.

The gene calls are TRBV28 and TRBJ1-5, with a possible D match to TRBD1 (5 bases). The CDR3 loop spans 15 amino acids. V lost 5 bases and J lost 3, with 14 bases in between. Germline loops: CDR1 MDHEN, CDR2 SYDVKM. The CDR3 is CASSQAGGPNQPQHF. The DNA of the CDR3 is TGTGCCAGCAGTCAGGCCGGGGGACCCAATCAGCCCCAGCATTTT.

This clone was seen more than once but under ten times. The chain uses TRBV2 and TRBJ1-1; 8 nucleotides match TRBD1. This CDR3 spans 13 amino acids. V was clipped by 6 bases and J by 5 bases; unmatched bases: 5. The germline V gene encodes CDR1 SNHLY and CDR2 FYNNEI. CDR3 sequence (DNA): TGTGCCAGCAGGACAGGGGTGGGGACTGAAGCTTTCTTT. Its protein is CASRTGVGTEAFF.

The chain employs TRBV7-9 and TRBJ1-4; D is ambiguous. The CDR3 has 13 residues. Germline V CDR1 and CDR2: SEHNR, FQNEAQ (reference sequence). Trimming took off 3 bases at V and 3 bases at J, with 5 bases between the two ends. The CDR3 protein is CASSFSSNEKLFF. The DNA of the CDR3 is TGTGCCAGCAGCTTTAGCTCTAATGAAAAACTGTTTTTT.

There are a few counts of this clone. The CDR3 reads CASSLPFGGRIYEQYF. CDR3 nucleotide sequence: TGTGCCAGCAGCCTCCCTTTCGGGGGGAGGATCTACGAGCAGTACTTC. The chain links TRBV7-2 to TRBJ2-7, with 7 bases identical to TRBD2. The CDR3 loop spans 16 amino acids. Germline V gives CDR1 SGHTA, CDR2 FQGNSA. V shed 5 bases, J shed 3 bases, and the junction held 13 bases outside the gene matches. The whole variable domain, filled in from reference TRBV7-2 and TRBJ2-7, reads GAGVSQSPSNKVTEKGKDVELRCDPISGHTALYWYRQSLGQGLEFLIYFQGNSAPDKSGLPSDRFSAERTGGSVSTLTIQRTQQEDSAVYLCASSLPFGGRIYEQYFGPGTRLTVT.

The CDR3 DNA reads TGCGCCAGCAGCCACAACGTGGGACTAGCGTACAATGAGCAGTTCTTC. Its translation is CASSHNVGLAYNEQFF. This chain links TRBV4-3 with TRBJ2-1, with 10 bases that match TRBD2. CDR3 length: 16 amino acids. Per germline, CDR1 LGHNA and CDR2 YSLEER. Losses at the gene ends were 3 bases for V and 4 bases for J; bases not matched to a gene: 6.

V gene TRBV4-3 combines with J gene TRBJ1-1; a weak D match, TRBD1 (5 bases). The germline gives CDR1 LGHNA, CDR2 YSLEER. Trimming took 0 bases from V and 2 from J, leaving 13 bases between them. This CDR3 contains 16 residues. The CDR3 DNA reads TGCGCCAGCAGCCAAGATCCTATGGGGGGAAACACTGAAGCTTTCTTT. It is translated as CASSQDPMGGNTEAFF.

The chain couples TRBV2 to TRBJ1-2; D uncertain. Germline loops: CDR1 SNHLY, CDR2 FYNNEI. With 7 bases removed from V and 1 base from J, the gap between germline ends came to 16 bases. This CDR3 has 15 residues. This CDR3 is CASTTGREFNYGYTF. DNA for the CDR3: TGTGCCAGCACGACGGGAAGGGAATTTAACTATGGCTACACCTTC.

The rearrangement uses TRBV7-2 and TRBJ2-7, with 8 bases that match TRBD2. V lost 1 base and J lost 3; bases outside the gene matches: 5. The CDR3 consists of 15 residues. Germline CDR1 and CDR2: SGHTA and FQGNSA. The CDR3 spells CASSLDGGAFYEQYF. Here the CDR3 DNA reads TGTGCCAGCAGCTTAGACGGGGGGGCGTTCTACGAGCAGTACTTC.

The chain carries TRBV6-5 and TRBJ1-1; a weak D match, TRBD1 (5 bases). Trimming removed 7 bases at V and 1 base at J, with 10 bases between. CDR3 length: 13 amino acids. Germline V CDR1 and CDR2: MNHEY, SVGAGI. CDR3 coding DNA: TGTGCCAGCATGAGACAGCCGAACACTGAAGCTTTCTTT. Translation gives CASMRQPNTEAFF.